This TCR beta chain was profiled in a study of T cell clones after liver transplantation. Study at large: TCRbeta sequencing after a pre-transplant mixed lymphocyte reaction identified graft-donor-reactive clones, later tracked in post-transplant blood. As an antigen-independent comparator, third-party-reactive TCRbeta sequences came from pre-transplant mixed lymphocyte reactions. The study's findings and limits: Low donor cell numbers restricted donor-reactive repertoire measurement in a couple of subjects. Donor-reactive sequences fell more than third party-reactive ones, suggesting partial deletion.

The CDR3 is 15 amino acids. The trim removed 2 bases at V and 7 bases at J, leaving 6 bases unmatched. CDR1 is SGHTA and CDR2 is FQGNSA in the germline V gene. Here immunoSEQ multiplex PCR was the method, and the copy in TCRdb shows in-frame clones only, minus some. The repertoire holds more than 95,000 clones, with over 75% as singletons. Comment on this clone: What it binds is not known.

Here the sequenced sample was CD4+ T cells from blood, taken 12 months after liver transplant. This clonotype originated in a human patient who received a liver transplant. A share of the T cells may be of graft donor origin. The chain couples TRBV7-2 to TRBJ2-1; 9 nucleotides agree with TRBD1. In nucleotides, the CDR3 is TGTGCCAGCAGCTTACTTACAGGGGGCAGGAATGAGCAGTTCTTC. The encoded protein is CASSLLTGGRNEQFF.